This TCR beta chain was recovered during a study of T cell responses to AZD1222 COVID-19 vaccine. Study at large: Second-dose intervals of approximately 4 or approximately 12 weeks were pooled.

Trimming took 6 bases from V and 8 from J; bases not matched to a gene: 10. Germline V gene lookup returns CDR1 SEHNR and CDR2 FQNEAQ (reference sequence). This CDR3 comprises 14 residues. Here immunoSEQ multiplex PCR was the method, and the copy in TCRdb shows in-frame clones only, minus some. The sample contains more than 250,000 clones, 93% of which appear only once. On this clone itself: The antigen is not known.

Study-level points and caveats: Increased Spike-specific TCR breadth and depth were observed after two AZD1222 doses.

The TCR originated in an adult in good health. The sequencing used peripheral blood, collected on day 0 of AZD1222 vaccination. J is TRBJ2-1 and V is TRBV7-9, with 7 positions matching TRBD2. The CDR3 nucleotides are TGTGCCAGCAGTTTTCTAGCGGAAGGAGATGAGCAGTTCTTC. It translates to CASSFLAEGDEQFF.